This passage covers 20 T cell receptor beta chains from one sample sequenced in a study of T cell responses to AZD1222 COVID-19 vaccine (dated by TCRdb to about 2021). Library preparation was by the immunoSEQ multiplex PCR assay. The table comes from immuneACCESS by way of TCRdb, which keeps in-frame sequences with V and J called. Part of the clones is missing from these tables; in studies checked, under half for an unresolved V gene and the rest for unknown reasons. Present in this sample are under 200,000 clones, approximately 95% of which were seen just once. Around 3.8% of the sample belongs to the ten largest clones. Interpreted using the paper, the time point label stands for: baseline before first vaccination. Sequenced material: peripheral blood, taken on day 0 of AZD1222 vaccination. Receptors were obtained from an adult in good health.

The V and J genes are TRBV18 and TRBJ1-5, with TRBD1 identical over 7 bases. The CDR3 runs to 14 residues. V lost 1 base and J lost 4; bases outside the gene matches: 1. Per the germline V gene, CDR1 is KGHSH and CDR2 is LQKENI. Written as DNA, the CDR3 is TGTGCCAGCTCACCACAGGACAGGAATCAGCCCCAGCATTTT. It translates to CASSPQDRNQPQHF.

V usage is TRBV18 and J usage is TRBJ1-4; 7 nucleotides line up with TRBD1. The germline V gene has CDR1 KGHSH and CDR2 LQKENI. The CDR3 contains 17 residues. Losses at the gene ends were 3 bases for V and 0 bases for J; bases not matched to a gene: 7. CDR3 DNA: TGTGCCAGCTCACCCACGCCGGGACAGACAACTAATGAAAAACTGTTTTTT. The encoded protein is CASSPTPGQTTNEKLFF.

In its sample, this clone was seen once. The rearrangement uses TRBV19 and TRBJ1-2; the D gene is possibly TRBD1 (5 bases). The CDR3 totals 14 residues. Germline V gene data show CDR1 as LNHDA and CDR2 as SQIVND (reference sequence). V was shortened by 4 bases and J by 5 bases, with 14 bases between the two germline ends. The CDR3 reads CASSRDGPAYGYTF. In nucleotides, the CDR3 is TGTGCCAGTAGTAGGGACGGACCGGCATATGGCTACACCTTC.

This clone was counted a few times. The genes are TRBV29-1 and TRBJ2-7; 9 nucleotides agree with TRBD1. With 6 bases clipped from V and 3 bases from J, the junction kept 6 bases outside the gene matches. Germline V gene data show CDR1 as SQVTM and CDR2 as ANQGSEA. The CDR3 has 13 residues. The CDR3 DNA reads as TGCAGCGTGTGTGTGACAGGGGGCTACGAGCAGTACTTC. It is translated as CSVCVTGGYEQYF.

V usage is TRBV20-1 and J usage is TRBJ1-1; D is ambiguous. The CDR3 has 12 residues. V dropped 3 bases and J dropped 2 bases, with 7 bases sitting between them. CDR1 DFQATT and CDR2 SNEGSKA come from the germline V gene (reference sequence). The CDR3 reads CSASFGNTEAFF. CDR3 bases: TGCAGTGCTAGTTTTGGTAACACTGAAGCTTTCTTT.

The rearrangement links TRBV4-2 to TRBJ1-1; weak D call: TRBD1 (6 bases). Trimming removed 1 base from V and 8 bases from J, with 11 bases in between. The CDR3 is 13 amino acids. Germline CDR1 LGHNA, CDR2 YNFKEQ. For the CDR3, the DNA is TGTGCCAGCAGCCAAGTGGGGGGCAGCGAAGCTTTCTTT. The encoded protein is CASSQVGGSEAFF.

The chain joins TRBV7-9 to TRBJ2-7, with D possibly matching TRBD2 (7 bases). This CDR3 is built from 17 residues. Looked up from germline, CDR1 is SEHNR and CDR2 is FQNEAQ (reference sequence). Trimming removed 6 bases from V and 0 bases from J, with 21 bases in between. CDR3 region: CASRPRGRGLDSYEQYF. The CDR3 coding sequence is TGTGCCAGCAGACCACGGGGGAGGGGGTTGGACTCCTACGAGCAGTACTTC. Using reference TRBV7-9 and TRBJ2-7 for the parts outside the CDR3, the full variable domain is DTGVSQNPRHKITKRGQNVTFRCDPISEHNRLYWYRQTLGQGPEFLTYFQNEAQLEKSRLLSDRFSAERPKGSFSTLEIQRTEQGDSAMYLCASRPRGRGLDSYEQYFGPGTRLTVT.

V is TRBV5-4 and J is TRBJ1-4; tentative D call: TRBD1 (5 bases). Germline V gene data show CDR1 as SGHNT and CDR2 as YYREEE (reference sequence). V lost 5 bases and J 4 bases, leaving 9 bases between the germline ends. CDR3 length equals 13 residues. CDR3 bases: TGTGCCAGCAGAGACAGTCATAATGAAAAACTGTTTTTT. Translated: CASRDSHNEKLFF.

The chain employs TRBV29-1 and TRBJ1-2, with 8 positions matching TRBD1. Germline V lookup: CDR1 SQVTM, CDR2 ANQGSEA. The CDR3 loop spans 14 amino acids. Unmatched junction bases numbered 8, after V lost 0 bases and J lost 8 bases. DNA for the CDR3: TGCAGCGTTGAAGATCGGACAGGGTCGCCCGGCTACACCTTC. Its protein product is CSVEDRTGSPGYTF.

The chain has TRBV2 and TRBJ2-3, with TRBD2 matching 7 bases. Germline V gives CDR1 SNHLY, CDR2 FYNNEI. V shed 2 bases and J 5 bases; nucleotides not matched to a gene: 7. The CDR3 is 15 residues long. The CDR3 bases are TGTGCCAGCAGTGAACCGGTCGGGGGGAGAGATACGCAGTATTTT. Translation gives CASSEPVGGRDTQYF.

This CDR3 reads CASSPWGQQNTEAFF. DNA for the CDR3: TGTGCCAGCTCACCGTGGGGACAGCAAAACACTGAAGCTTTCTTT. The V gene is TRBV18, the J gene TRBJ1-1; the match to TRBD1 covers 7 bases. The V and J ends lost 3 bases and 2 bases, in that order; junction bases with no gene match: 6. CDR3 size: 15 residues. CDR1 is KGHSH and CDR2 is LQKENI in the germline V gene.

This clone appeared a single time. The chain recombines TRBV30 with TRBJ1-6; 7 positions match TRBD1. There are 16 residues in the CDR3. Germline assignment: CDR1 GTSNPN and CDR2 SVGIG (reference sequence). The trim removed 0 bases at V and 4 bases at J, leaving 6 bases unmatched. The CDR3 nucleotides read TGTGCCTGGAGTGTGGGGGACAGAAGATATAATTCACCCCTCCACTTT. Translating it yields CAWSVGDRRYNSPLHF. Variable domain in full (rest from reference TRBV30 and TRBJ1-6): SQTIHQWPATLVQPVGSPLSLECTVEGTSNPNLYWYRQAAGRGLQLLFYSVGIGQISSEVPQNLSASRPQDRQFILSSKKLLLSDSGFYLCAWSVGDRRYNSPLHFGNGTRLTVT.

The CDR3 bases are TGTGCCACCCTGGGTCTGCGGGCTTTCTTT. It encodes CATLGLRAFF. V gene TRBV19 combines with J gene TRBJ1-1; D gene unclear. The CDR3 runs 10 residues. The V end was cut by 10 bases, the J end by 11 bases, with 14 bases between. Germline loops: CDR1 LNHDA, CDR2 SQIVND (reference sequence).

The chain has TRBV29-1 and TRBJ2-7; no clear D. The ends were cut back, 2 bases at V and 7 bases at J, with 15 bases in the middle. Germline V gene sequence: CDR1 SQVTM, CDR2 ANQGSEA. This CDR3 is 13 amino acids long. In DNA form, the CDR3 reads TGCAGCGTTGAATTTGTTTGGGATTCGGAGCAGTACTTC. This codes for CSVEFVWDSEQYF.

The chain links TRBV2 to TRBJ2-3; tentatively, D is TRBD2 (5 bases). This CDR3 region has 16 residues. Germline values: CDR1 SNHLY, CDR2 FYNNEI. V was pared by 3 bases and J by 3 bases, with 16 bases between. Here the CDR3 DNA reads TGTGCCAGCAGTGATAACTCGGGAATCCCTACAGATACGCAGTATTTT. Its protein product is CASSDNSGIPTDTQYF.

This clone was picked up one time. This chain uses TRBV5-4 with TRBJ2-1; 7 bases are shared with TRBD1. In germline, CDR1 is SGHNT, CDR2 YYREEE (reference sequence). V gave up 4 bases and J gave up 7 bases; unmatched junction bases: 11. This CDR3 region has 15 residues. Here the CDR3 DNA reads TGTGCCAGCAGCGAAGGAGACAGGGAATGGAATGAGCAGTTCTTC. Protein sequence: CASSEGDREWNEQFF. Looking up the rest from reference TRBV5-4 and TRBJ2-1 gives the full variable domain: ETGVTQSPTHLIKTRGQQVTLRCSSQSGHNTVSWYQQALGQGPQFIFQYYREEENGRGNFPPRFSGLQFPNYSSELNVNALELDDSALYLCASSEGDREWNEQFFGPGTRLTVL.

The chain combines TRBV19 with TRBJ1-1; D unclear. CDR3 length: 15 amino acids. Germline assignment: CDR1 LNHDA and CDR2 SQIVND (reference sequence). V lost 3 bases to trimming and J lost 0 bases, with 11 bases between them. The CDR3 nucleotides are TGTGCCAGTAGTATGGAAAGACACCTGAACACTGAAGCTTTCTTT. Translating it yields CASSMERHLNTEAFF.

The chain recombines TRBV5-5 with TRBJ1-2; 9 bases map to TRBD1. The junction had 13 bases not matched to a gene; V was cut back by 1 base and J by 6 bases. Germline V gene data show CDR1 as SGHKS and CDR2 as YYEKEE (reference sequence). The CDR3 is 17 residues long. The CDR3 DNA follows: TGTGCCAGCAGCTTGATCCCTATTGGACAGGGGAGGAATGGCTACACCTTC. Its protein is CASSLIPIGQGRNGYTF.

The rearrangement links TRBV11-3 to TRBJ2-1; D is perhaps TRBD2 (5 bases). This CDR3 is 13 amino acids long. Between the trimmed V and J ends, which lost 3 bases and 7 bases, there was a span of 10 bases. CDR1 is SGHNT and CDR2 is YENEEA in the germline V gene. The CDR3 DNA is TGTGCCAGCAGCTTTTCCGGGGTAAATGAGCAGTTCTTC. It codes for CASSFSGVNEQFF.

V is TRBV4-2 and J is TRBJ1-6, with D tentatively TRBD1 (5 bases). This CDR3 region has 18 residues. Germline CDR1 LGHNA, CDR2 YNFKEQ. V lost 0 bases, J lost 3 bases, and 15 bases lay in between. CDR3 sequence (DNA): TGTGCCAGCAGCCAAGAGGTGACCGTTGGGGGCTATAATTCACCCCTCCACTTT. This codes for CASSQEVTVGGYNSPLHF.